The source of this TCR beta chain is a study of OX40 agonist ivuxolimab in advanced cancers. For context, the study as a whole: The costimulatory receptor OX40 (CD134) was targeted by ivuxolimab, a fully human IgG2 agonistic monoclonal antibody. Intravenous ivuxolimab was administered to patients every 2 weeks at six dose levels: 0.01, 0.1, 0.3, 1.5, 3 and 10 mg/kg. Of the 52 patients in dose escalation, around 20 had hepatocellular carcinoma, about 15 had melanoma, 9 had renal cell carcinoma and 9 had head and neck cancer. In the dose-escalation cohort, more than 80% of patients were male, and the mean age was around 65 years with a range of roughly 20 to 79. Patients were allowed to have had prior anti-PD-1, anti-PD-L1 or anti-CTLA-4 therapy, and roughly two fifths of the dose-escalation patients had been treated with checkpoint inhibitors. Partial responses occurred in three dose-escalation patients, of whom one had hepatocellular carcinoma and two had cutaneous melanoma. Peripheral TCRbeta sequencing aimed to test whether ivuxolimab altered TCR sequence diversity and caused clonal T-cell expansion. The paper reports the monotherapy dose-escalation portion (N of about 50 patients) of the phase I ivuxolimab trial. The research as a whole found: The antigen specificity of the clonally expanded peripheral T cells was not determined. In the 0.1-3.0 mg/kg groups, partial responders had among the lowest normalized peripheral clonal expansion, particularly in CD8+ T cells. Clonal expansion of both CD4+ and CD8+ blood T cells was observed from baseline to week 6 at doses 0.1 to 3.0 mg/kg. On average, CD8+ T cells showed more expanded clones than CD4+ T cells after ivuxolimab. Low levels of normalized T-cell clonal expansion were also seen in some patients who did not respond.

The trial excluded patients who had a history of autoimmune disease or were on systemic immunosuppression. In every dose cohort, peripheral blood was drawn for TCR sequencing at baseline, cycle 4 day 1, and cycle 7 day 1. The samples were taken from a phase I, first-in-human, multicenter, open-label dose-escalation trial of ivuxolimab. Adults with locally advanced or metastatic head and neck squamous cell, hepatocellular, melanoma or renal cell carcinoma were enrolled in the trial. Before TCR sequencing, CD4+ and CD8+ T cells were separately sorted from peripheral blood. To sequence the TCRbeta CDR3 region, genomic DNA was isolated from the sorted cells. The immunoSEQ Assay was used to sequence the TCRbeta CDR3 regions. Here the immuneACCESS table is served through TCRdb, limited to in-frame sequences with V and J called. Missing clones are a known gap in these copies; in checked studies unresolved V genes cover under half, and the rest lacks a known reason. This sample lists around 68,000 clones; 91% were detected once. 0.8% to 1.2% of the sample lies in the top ten.

CDR1 and CDR2, per the germline V gene (reference sequence), are SEHNR and FQNEAQ. V drops 1 base and J drops 4 bases, leaving 10 bases in between. The CDR3 holds 14 amino acids from the cysteine to the phenylalanine. Kept here is only the CDR3 DNA, which spans 42 bases and is read in frame from base 1. Comments on this clone: This clone's antigen is unknown. Base qualities are not recorded, but no much larger clone differs from it by a single base.

The sequencing here drew on CD4+ or CD8+ T cells sorted from blood, taken in a trial of the OX40 agonist ivuxolimab. This chain is built from TRBV7-9 and TRBJ1-2, with the D gene not confidently named. The sequence was collected from an adult with an advanced solid tumor such as melanoma, head and neck, liver or kidney cancer. The bases are TGTGCCAGCAGCTTAGGCGCAGCAACCTATGGCTACACCTTC. This sequence encodes CASSLGAATYGYTF.